The T cell receptor (beta chain) under discussion was sequenced for a study of blood T cell repertoires in COVID-19. This CDR3 contains 13 residues. Germline trimming cut 8 bases from V and 1 base from J; bases unmatched to any gene: 2. CDR1 and CDR2 (germline): SGHRS, YFSETQ. In the study's own analysis: Reference gene primer amplification in the assay estimated nucleated cell counts. The repertoire was sequenced with immunoSEQ multiplex PCR; TCRdb's copy has only in-frame clones and lacks some. That table supplies the V and J calls and clone size; D and trimming were determined from the DNA. The sample lists some 70,000 clones, around 70% occurring once.

The receptor's source is a man aged 55 to 69 with acute or convalescent COVID-19. The sequencing input was peripheral blood. The chain is built from TRBV5-1 and TRBJ2-5; 10 bases line up with TRBD1. Here the CDR3 DNA reads TGCGCCAGTTGGACAGGGGGCCAAGAGACCCAGTACTTC. This codes for CASWTGGQETQYF.